This is a list of T cell receptor beta chains from one sample in a study of blood T cell repertoires in COVID-19. This table comes from immunoSEQ multiplex PCR, and its TCRdb copy is limited to in-frame clones, with some not included. In the table there are about 170,000 clones, 70% to 90% of which are singletons. Specimen: peripheral blood. The receptors shown here come from a man aged 50 to 60 who had recovered from COVID-19. CDR3s include the opening cysteine and the closing phenylalanine or tryptophan. Each record gives: V gene, CDR3 length, D gene, clone size, J gene, CDR3 DNA, CDR3 protein. The D gene is left open where the match is weak. A row's size may be missing; if present it is once, few, many or a size class.

TRBV5-6,14,.,.,TRBJ1-2,TGTGCCAGCAGCCCCAGAACGGGGGTCTATGGCTACACCTTC,CASSPRTGVYGYTF
TRBV21-1,20,.,.,TRBJ2-7,TGTGCCAGCAGCAAAGCTTTAAACAGGGGACAGGGGACTTCGAATTACGAGCAGTACTTC,CASSKALNRGQGTSNYEQYF
TRBV24-1,15,TRBD1,.,TRBJ2-2,TGTGCCACCAGTTCCGGGACAGGGAACACCGGGGAGCTGTTTTTT,CATSSGTGNTGELFF
TRBV28,17,.,.,TRBJ2-5,TGTGCCAGCAGCCTAGAGCAGAGATCGGACAGACAAGAGACCCAGTACTTC,CASSLEQRSDRQETQYF
TRBV9,16,TRBD1,.,TRBJ2-3,TGTGCCAGCAGCAATTTCGGGACAGGGGGCGCAGATACGCAGTATTTT,CASSNFGTGGADTQYF
TRBV5-5,15,TRBD2,.,TRBJ2-7,TGTGCCAGCAGCTTGGACGGGGGGACGACCTACGAGCAGTACTTC,CASSLDGGTTYEQYF
TRBV6-5,14,TRBD2,.,TRBJ2-1,TGTGCCAGCACCTTAGCGGGGGGGCTCAATGAGCAGTTCTTC,CASTLAGGLNEQFF
TRBV6-6,12,.,.,TRBJ2-5,TGTGCCAGCGGGAGGAACCAAGAGACCCAGTACTTC,CASGRNQETQYF
TRBV6-5,14,.,.,TRBJ2-1,TGTGCCAGCATCGATGAGACTAGTATTAATGAGCAGTTCTTC,CASIDETSINEQFF
TRBV11-2,12,.,.,TRBJ1-6,TGTGCCAGCAGCTTAGTCCCGGGACCCCTCCACTTT,CASSLVPGPLHF
TRBV27,23,.,.,TRBJ2-2,TGTGCCGGCAGTCCCGGAGCCCGCTCCCGGGGGTCACCCGGGGTAATTAACACCGGGGAGCTGTTTTTT,CAGSPGARSRGSPGVINTGELFF
TRBV7-3,16,TRBD2,.,TRBJ2-3,TGTGCCAGCAGCGCCGGACTAGCGGGGGGGACAGATACGCAGTATTTT,CASSAGLAGGTDTQYF
TRBV5-1,14,.,few,TRBJ2-7,TGCGCCAGCAAAGAGACAGGCCTCTACGAAGGGCAGTACTTC,CASKETGLYEGQYF
TRBV5-1,15,.,few,TRBJ2-6,TGCGCCAGCAGCTTAACAGGGACCGGGGCCAACGTCCTGACTTTC,CASSLTGTGANVLTF
TRBV30,14,.,.,TRBJ2-1,TGTGCCTGGATTGGAGGGTCTAACTACAATGAGCAGTTCTTC,CAWIGGSNYNEQFF
TRBV30,15,TRBD2,.,TRBJ2-2,TGTGCCCTAGGACTAGCGGGGGTCCGGGGCGGGGAGCTGTTTTTT,CALGLAGVRGGELFF
TRBV29-1,14,.,.,TRBJ2-5,TGCAGCGTTTCCCCGAGAGGGTCCCAAGAGACCCAGTACTTC,CSVSPRGSQETQYF
TRBV28,16,.,.,TRBJ2-3,TGTGCCAGCAGTGACTTTAGCGTAAGGGGGACAGATACGCAGTATTTT,CASSDFSVRGTDTQYF